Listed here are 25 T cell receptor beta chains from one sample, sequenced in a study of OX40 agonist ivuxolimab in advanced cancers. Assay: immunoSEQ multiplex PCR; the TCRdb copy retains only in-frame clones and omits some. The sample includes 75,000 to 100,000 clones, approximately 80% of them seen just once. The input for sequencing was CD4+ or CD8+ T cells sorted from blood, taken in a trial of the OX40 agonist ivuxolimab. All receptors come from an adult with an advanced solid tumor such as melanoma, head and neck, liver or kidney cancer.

This CDR3 reads CASAMRNTEAFF. CDR3 nucleotide sequence: TGTGCCAGCGCCATGAGGAACACTGAAGCTTTCTTT. J is TRBJ1-1 and V is TRBV2, with D uncertain. Germline CDR1 is SNHLY and CDR2 is FYNNEI. V was shortened by 8 bases and J by 1 base, with 8 bases between the two germline ends. The CDR3 loop spans 12 amino acids.

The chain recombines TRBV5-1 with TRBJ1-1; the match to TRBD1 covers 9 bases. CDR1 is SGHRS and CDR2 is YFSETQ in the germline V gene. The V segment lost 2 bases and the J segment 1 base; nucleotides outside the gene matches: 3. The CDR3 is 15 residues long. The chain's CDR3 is CASSLTGGRNTEAFF. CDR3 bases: TGCGCCAGCAGCTTAACAGGGGGCCGGAACACTGAAGCTTTCTTT.

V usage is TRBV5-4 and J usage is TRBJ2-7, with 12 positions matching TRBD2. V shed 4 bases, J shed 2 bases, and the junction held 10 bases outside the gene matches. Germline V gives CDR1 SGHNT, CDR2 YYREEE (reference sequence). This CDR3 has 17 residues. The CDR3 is CASSPRTSGGLAYEQYF. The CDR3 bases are TGTGCCAGCAGCCCCAGAACTAGCGGGGGGCTTGCCTACGAGCAGTACTTC.

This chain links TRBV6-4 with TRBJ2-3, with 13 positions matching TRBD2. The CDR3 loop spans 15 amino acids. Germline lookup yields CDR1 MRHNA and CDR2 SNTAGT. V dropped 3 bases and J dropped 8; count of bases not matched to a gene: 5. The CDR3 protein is CASSETGTSGVTQYF. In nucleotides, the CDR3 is TGTGCCAGCAGTGAAACCGGGACTAGCGGGGTTACGCAGTATTTT.

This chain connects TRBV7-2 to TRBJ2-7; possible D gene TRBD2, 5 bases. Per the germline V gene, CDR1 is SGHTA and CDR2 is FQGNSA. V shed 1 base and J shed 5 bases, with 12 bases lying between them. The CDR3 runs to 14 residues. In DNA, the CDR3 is TGTGCCAGCAGCTTAGGGGTTTACGGGAACGAGCAGTACTTC. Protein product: CASSLGVYGNEQYF.

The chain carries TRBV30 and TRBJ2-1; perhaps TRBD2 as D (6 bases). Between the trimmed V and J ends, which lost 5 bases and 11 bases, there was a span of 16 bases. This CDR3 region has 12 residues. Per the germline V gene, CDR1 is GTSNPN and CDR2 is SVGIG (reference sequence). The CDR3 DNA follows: TGTGCCTGGGACGCTACGGGGGATCAGCAGTTCTTC. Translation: CAWDATGDQQFF.

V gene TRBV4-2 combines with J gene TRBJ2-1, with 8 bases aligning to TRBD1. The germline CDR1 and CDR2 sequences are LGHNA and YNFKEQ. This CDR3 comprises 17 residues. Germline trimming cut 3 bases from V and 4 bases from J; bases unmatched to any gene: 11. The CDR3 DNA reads TGTGCCAGCAGCCAGGCCCTCCCCGGACAGGGATACAATGAGCAGTTCTTC. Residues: CASSQALPGQGYNEQFF.

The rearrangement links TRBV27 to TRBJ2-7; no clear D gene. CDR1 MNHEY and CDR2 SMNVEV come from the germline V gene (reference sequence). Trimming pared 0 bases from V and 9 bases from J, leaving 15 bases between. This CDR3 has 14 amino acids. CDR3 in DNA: TGTGCCAGCAGTTTATCCATGGGAACTGGGTCGCAGTACTTC. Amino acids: CASSLSMGTGSQYF.

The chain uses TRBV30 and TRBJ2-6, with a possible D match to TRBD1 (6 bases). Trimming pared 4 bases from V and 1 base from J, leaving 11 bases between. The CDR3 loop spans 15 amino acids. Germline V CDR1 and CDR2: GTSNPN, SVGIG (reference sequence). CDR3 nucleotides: TGTGCCTGGAAAACAGGGCCATCTGGGGCCAACGTCCTGACTTTC. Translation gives CAWKTGPSGANVLTF.

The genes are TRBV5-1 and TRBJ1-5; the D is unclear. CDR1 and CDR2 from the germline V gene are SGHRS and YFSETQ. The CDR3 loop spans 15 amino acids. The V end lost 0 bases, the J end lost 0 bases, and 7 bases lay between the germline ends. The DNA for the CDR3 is TGCGCCAGCAGCTTGGAGGGATATAGCAATCAGCCCCAGCATTTT. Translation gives CASSLEGYSNQPQHF. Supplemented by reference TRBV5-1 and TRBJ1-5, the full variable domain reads KAGVTQTPRYLIKTRGQQVTLSCSPISGHRSVSWYQQTPGQGLQFLFEYFSETQRNKGNFPGRFSGRQFSNSRSEMNVSTLELGDSALYLCASSLEGYSNQPQHFGDGTRLSIL.

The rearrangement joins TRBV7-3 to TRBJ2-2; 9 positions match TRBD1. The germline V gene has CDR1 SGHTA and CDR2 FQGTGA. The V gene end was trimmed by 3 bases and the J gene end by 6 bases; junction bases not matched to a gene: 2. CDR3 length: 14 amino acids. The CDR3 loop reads CASSLNRGPGELFF. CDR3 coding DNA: TGTGCCAGCAGCTTGAACAGGGGGCCCGGGGAGCTGTTTTTT.

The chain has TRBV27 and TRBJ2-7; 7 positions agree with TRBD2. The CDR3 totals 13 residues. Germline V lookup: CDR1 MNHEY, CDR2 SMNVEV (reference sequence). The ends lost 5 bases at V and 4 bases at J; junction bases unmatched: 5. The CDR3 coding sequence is TGTGCCAGCAGTGCCGGGGGGTTTTACGAGCAGTACTTC. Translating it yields CASSAGGFYEQYF.

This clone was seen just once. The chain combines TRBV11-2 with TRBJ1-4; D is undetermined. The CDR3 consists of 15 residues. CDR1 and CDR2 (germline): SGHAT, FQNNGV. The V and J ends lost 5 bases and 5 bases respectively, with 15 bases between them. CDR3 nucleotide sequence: TGTGCCAGCAGCCCCACCGGGTTTCAAAATGAAAAACTGTTTTTT. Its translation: CASSPTGFQNEKLFF.

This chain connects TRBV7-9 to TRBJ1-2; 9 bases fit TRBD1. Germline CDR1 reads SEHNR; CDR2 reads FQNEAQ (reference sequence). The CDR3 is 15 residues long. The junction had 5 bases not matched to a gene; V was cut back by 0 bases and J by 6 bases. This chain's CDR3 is CASSLAGTGPDGYTF. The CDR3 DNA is TGTGCCAGCAGCTTAGCAGGGACAGGGCCAGATGGCTACACCTTC. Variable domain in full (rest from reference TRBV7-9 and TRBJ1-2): DTGVSQNPRHKITKRGQNVTFRCDPISEHNRLYWYRQTLGQGPEFLTYFQNEAQLEKSRLLSDRFSAERPKGSFSTLEIQRTEQGDSAMYLCASSLAGTGPDGYTFGSGTRLTVV.

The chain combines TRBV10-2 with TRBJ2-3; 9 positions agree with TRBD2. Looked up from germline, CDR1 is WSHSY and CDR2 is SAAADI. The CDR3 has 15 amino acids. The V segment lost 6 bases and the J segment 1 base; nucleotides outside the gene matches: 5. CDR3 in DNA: TGCGCCAGCAGCTCTGGCGGGAGGGGCACAGATACGCAGTATTTT. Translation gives CASSSGGRGTDTQYF.

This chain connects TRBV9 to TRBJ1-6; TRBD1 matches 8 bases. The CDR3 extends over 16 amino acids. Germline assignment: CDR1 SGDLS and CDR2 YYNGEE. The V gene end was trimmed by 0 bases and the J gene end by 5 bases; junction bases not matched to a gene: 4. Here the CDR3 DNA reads TGTGCCAGCAGCGTAGACCCGGGACAGGATAATTCACCCCTCCACTTT. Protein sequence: CASSVDPGQDNSPLHF. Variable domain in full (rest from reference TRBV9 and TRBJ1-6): DSGVTQTPKHLITATGQRVTLRCSPRSGDLSVYWYQQSLDQGLQFLIQYYNGEERAKGNILERFSAQQFPDLHSELNLSSLELGDSALYFCASSVDPGQDNSPLHFGNGTRLTVT.

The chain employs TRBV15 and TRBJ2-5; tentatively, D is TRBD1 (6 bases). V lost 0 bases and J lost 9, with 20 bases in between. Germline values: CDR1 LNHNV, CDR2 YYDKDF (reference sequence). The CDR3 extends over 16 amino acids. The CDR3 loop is CATSREAGTPLPAQYF. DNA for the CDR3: TGTGCCACCAGCAGAGAAGCCGGGACACCGCTCCCAGCCCAGTACTTC. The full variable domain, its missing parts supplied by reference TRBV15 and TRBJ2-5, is DAMVIQNPRYQVTQFGKPVTLSCSQTLNHNVMYWYQQKSSQAPKLLFHYYDKDFNNEADTPDNFQSRRPNTSFCFLDIRSPGLGDTAMYLCATSREAGTPLPAQYFGPGTRLLVL.

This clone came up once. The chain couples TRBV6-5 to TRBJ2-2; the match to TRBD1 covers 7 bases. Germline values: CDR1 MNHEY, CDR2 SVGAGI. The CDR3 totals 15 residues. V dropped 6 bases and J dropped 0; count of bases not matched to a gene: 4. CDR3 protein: CASRPDRANTGELFF. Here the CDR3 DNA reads TGTGCCAGCAGACCCGACAGGGCGAACACCGGGGAGCTGTTTTTT.

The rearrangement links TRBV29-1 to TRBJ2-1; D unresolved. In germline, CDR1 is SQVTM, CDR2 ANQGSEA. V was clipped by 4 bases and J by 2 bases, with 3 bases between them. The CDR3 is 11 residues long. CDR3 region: CSVAPYNEQFF. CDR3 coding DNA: TGCAGCGTTGCACCCTACAATGAGCAGTTCTTC.

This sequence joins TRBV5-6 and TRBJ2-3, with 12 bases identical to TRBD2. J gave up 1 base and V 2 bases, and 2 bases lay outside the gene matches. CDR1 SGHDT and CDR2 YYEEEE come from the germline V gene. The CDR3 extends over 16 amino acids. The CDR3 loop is CASSFGLAGRTDTQYF. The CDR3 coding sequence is TGTGCCAGCAGCTTTGGACTAGCGGGGCGCACAGATACGCAGTATTTT.

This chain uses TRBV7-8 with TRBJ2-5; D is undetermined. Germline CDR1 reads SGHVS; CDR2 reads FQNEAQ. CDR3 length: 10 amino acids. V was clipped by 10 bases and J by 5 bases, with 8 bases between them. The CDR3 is CAINGETQYF. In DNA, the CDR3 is TGTGCCATAAATGGGGAGACCCAGTACTTC. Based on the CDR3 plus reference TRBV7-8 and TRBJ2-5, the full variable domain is GAGVSQSPRYKVAKRGQDVALRCDPISGHVSLFWYQQALGQGPEFLTYFQNEAQLDKSGLPSDRFFAERPEGSVSTLKIQRTQQEDSAVYLCAINGETQYFGPGTRLLVL.

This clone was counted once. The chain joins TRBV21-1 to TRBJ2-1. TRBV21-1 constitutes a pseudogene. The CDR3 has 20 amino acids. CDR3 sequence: CASSKALQCGNRNFYNEQFF. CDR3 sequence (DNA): TGTGCCAGCAGCAAAGCGCTTCAGTGCGGCAACAGAAACTTCTACAATGAGCAGTTCTTC.

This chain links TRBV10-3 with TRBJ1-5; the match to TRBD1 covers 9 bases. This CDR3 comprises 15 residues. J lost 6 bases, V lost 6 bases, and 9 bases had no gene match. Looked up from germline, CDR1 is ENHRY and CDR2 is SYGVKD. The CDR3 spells CAIRSDRGAGQPQHF. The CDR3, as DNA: TGTGCCATCAGATCAGACAGGGGGGCCGGTCAGCCCCAGCATTTT.

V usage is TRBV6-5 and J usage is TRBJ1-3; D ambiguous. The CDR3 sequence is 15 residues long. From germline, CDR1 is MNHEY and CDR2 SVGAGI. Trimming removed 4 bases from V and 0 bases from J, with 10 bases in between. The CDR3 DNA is TGTGCCAGCAGTTTGCAGGCGCTCTCTGGAAACACCATATATTTT. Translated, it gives CASSLQALSGNTIYF.

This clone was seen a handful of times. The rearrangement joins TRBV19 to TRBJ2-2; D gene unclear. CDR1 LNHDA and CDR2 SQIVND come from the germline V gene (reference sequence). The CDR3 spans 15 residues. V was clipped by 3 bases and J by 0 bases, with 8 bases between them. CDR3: CASSIGRSNTGELFF. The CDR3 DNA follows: TGTGCCAGTAGTATCGGCAGGTCGAACACCGGGGAGCTGTTTTTT.